One sample yielded the 10 T cell receptor beta chains listed below, sequenced in a study of blood T cell repertoires in COVID-19. Repertoires were generated with immunoSEQ multiplex PCR, while TCRdb's copy carries only in-frame clones and drops some. The repertoire holds about 44,000 clones, with 73% as singletons. The sequenced sample was peripheral blood. These receptors all come from an elderly man with acute or convalescent COVID-19.

The CDR3 loop reads CASSEAHPSGYQETQYF. CDR3 DNA: TGTGCCAGCAGTGAAGCGCATCCTAGTGGGTACCAAGAGACCCAGTACTTC. V is TRBV2 and J is TRBJ2-5; D gene unclear. Trimming stripped 0 bases from V and 0 bases from J, with 14 bases between. The CDR3 is made up of 17 amino acids. Germline V gene sequence: CDR1 SNHLY, CDR2 FYNNEI.

V is TRBV19 and J is TRBJ2-1; no definite D call. There are 11 residues in the CDR3. The germline V and J ends were trimmed by 11 bases and 7 bases, with 12 bases remaining between them. Germline CDR1 is LNHDA and CDR2 is SQIVND (reference sequence). In DNA form, the CDR3 reads TGTGCCTCAATCGGGTGGAATGAGCAGTTCTTC. Amino acids: CASIGWNEQFF.

The rearrangement links TRBV6-6 to TRBJ2-7; maybe TRBD2 (5 bases). This CDR3 is built from 12 residues. The V end lost 5 bases, the J end lost 5 bases, and 10 bases lay between the germline ends. CDR1 and CDR2 from the germline V gene are MNHNY and SVGAGI (reference sequence). DNA of the CDR3: TGTGCCAGCAGTCTACTAGGCGACGAGCAGTACTTC. This codes for CASSLLGDEQYF.

This rearrangement joins TRBV28 to TRBJ1-1; TRBD1 is a possible D gene (5 bases). The CDR3 sequence is 13 residues long. Trimming pared 6 bases from V and 4 bases from J, leaving 12 bases between. Germline V CDR1 and CDR2: MDHEN, SYDVKM. The CDR3 is CASRPSGGTEAFF. The CDR3 DNA reads as TGTGCCAGCAGACCATCGGGGGGCACTGAAGCTTTCTTT.

This sequence joins TRBV10-3 and TRBJ2-1; TRBD2 matches at 8 bases. Germline V gives CDR1 ENHRY, CDR2 SYGVKD. Unmatched junction bases numbered 11, after V lost 10 bases and J lost 6 bases. The CDR3 totals 14 residues. The CDR3 spells CANGASGQTNEQFF. CDR3 DNA: TGTGCCAATGGGGCTAGCGGGCAAACCAATGAGCAGTTCTTC.

The gene calls are TRBV7-2 and TRBJ2-7; 12 nucleotides line up with TRBD2. CDR3 length: 15 amino acids. V dropped 5 bases and J dropped 4; count of bases not matched to a gene: 6. Per the germline V gene, CDR1 is SGHTA and CDR2 is FQGNSA. CDR3 coding DNA: TGTGCCAGCAGCGCCCTGCTAGCGGGAGGGTACGAGCAGTACTTC. It translates to CASSALLAGGYEQYF.

The V gene is TRBV11-2, the J gene TRBJ1-4; 8 positions match TRBD1. The J segment lost 0 bases and the V segment lost 6 bases, leaving 3 bases of the junction unmatched. This CDR3 comprises 15 residues. Germline CDR1 and CDR2: SGHAT and FQNNGV. The CDR3 here is CASRPGGSTNEKLFF. CDR3 in DNA: TGTGCCAGCAGGCCAGGGGGCTCAACTAATGAAAAACTGTTTTTT.

The CDR3 DNA follows: TGTGCCAGCAGCTCAAGACTAGCGGGAGGTTCAGATACGCAGTATTTT. This gives the protein CASSSRLAGGSDTQYF. The chain is built from TRBV7-8 and TRBJ2-3, with 13 nucleotides matching TRBD2. Per the germline V gene, CDR1 is SGHVS and CDR2 is FQNEAQ. Trimming at V came to 4 bases and at J to 4 bases, leaving 5 bases not matched to a gene. CDR3 length: 16 residues. The full variable domain, in which reference TRBV7-8 and TRBJ2-3 provide the parts outside the CDR3, is GAGVSQSPRYKVAKRGQDVALRCDPISGHVSLFWYQQALGQGPEFLTYFQNEAQLDKSGLPSDRFFAERPEGSVSTLKIQRTQQEDSAVYLCASSSRLAGGSDTQYFGPGTRLTVL.

V and J are TRBV5-5 and TRBJ1-2; D is undetermined. The CDR3 contains 13 residues. Trimming shortened V by 1 base and J by 10 bases, and 14 bases separated the two germline ends. CDR1 is SGHKS, CDR2 YYEKEE, per germline (reference sequence). In DNA form, the CDR3 reads TGTGCCAGCAGCTTGTGGTCAGGCGATGTCTACACCTTC. This sequence encodes CASSLWSGDVYTF.

The chain has TRBV11-2 and TRBJ2-7; tentatively, D is TRBD1 (5 bases). CDR1 is SGHAT, CDR2 FQNNGV, per germline. Between the trimmed V and J ends, which lost 4 bases and 3 bases, there was a span of 16 bases. CDR3 size: 15 residues. As DNA, the CDR3 is TGTGCCAGCAGCTCAATGGGGCAGGTTGGCTACGAGCAGTACTTC. It is translated as CASSSMGQVGYEQYF.